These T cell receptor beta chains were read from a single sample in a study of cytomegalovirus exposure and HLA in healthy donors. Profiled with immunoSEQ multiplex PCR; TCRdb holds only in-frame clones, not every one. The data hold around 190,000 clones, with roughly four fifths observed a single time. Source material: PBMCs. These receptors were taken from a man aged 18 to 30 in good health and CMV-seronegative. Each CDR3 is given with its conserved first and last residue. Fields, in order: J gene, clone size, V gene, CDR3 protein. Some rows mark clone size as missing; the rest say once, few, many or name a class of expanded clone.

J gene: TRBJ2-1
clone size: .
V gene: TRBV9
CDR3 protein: CASSVATSGVTYNEQFF

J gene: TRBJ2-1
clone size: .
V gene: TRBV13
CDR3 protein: CASSLSTGGPGNEQFF

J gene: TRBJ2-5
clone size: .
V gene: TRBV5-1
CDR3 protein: CASSFGSGGLQETQYF

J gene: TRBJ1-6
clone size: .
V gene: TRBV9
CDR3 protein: CASSPGTLASPLHF

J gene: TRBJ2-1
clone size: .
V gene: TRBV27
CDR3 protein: CASSGTRGKTSYNEQFF

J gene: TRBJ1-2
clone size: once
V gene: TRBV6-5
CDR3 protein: CASRIGKGDGYTF

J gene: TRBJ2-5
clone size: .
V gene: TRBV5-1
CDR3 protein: CASSIRQQETQYF

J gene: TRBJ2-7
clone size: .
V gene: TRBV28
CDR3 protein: CASSFGTSAYYEQYF

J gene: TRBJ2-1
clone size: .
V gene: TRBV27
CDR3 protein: CASSLQGVAGVFEQFF

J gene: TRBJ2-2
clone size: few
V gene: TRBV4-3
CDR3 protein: CASSRASGQGTGELFF

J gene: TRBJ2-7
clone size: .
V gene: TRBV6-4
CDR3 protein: CASSLHSKVRGRALYEQYF

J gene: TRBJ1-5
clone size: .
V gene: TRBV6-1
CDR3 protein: CASSEFRQGGQPQHF

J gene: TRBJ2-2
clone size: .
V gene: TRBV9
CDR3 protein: CASSPEGGGELFF

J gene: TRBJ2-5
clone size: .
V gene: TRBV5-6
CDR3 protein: CASSRGTPQETQYF

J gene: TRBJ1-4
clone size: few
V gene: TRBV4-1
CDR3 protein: CASSQGLLTRLNEKLFF

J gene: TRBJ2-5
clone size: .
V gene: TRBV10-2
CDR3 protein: CASSSGQGRGETQYF

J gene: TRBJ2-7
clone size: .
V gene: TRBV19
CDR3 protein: CASSMSQGNGYEQYF

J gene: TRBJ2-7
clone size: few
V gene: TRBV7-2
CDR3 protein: CASSLDSSYEQYF

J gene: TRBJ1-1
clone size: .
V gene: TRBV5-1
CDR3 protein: CASSQTGVSEAFF

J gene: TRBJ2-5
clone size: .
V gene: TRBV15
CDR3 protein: CATSRDGTTRKTQYF

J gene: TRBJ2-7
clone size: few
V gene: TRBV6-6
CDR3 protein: CASSYRVLYEQYF

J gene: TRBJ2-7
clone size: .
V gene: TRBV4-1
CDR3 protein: CASSQDPSQDEQYF

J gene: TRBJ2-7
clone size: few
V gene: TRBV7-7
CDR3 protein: CASSSGAGSSYEQYF

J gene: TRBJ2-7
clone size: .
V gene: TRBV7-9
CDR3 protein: CASSLDTPYEQYF

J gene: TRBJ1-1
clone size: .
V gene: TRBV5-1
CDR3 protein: CASSLDRGRTEAFF

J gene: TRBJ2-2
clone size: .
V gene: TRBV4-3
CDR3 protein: CASSQDRTSAGGELFF

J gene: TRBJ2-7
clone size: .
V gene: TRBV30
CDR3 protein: CAWSEFLAGGPQQYF

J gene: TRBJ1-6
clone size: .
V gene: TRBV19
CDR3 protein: CASSARQQGSNSPLHF

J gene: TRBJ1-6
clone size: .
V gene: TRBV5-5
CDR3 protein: CASSLAGGGNSPLHF

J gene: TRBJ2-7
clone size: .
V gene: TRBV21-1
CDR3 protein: CASSKGGGGTYEQYF

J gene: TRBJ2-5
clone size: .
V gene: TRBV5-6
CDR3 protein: CASSSPGLAGGETQYF

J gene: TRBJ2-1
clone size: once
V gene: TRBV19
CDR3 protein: CASSIPLTSSEQFF

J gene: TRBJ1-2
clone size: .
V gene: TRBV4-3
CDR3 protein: CASSQERGDYGYTF

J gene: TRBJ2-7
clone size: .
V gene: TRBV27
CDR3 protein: CASSLGAGVTYEQYF

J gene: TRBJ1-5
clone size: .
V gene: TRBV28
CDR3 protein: CASSIYRKGGLEPQHF